These 2 T cell receptor beta chains were sequenced from one sample in a study of CD8+CD57+ T cells in acquired aplastic anemia. Flow cytometry had shown expanded CD8+CD57+ cells in the patients chosen for sequencing. Genomic DNA, the template, was used for profiling of the TCR beta VDJ and CDR3. Each CDR3 protein gets one entry after TCRdb re-called the reads with MiXCR. The sample contains hundreds of thousands of distinct CDR3 sequences, 82% of which appear only once. The sequenced material came from sorted CD4+, CD8+, or CD8+CD57+ T cells (not recorded which) from PBMCs. Receptor source: a human donor with aplastic anemia.

J is TRBJ2-3 and V is TRBV2; no definite D call. V shed 0 bases and J shed 9 bases, with 13 bases lying between them. The CDR3 spans 14 residues. Germline V lookup: CDR1 SNHLY, CDR2 FYNNEI. CDR3 in DNA: TGTGCCAGCAGTGAAGCGGGTGGTACTCAGACGCAGTATTTT. It is translated as CASSEAGGTQTQYF.

Points on this clonotype: One junction end does not reproduce the germline sequence, and a read error may be involved. J is TRBJ2-3 and V is TRBV7-6, with 10 bases fitting TRBD2. CDR1 and CDR2 (germline): SGHVS, FNYEAQ. The CDR3 covers 13 residues. CDR3: CASSQLASWTSGF. In DNA, the CDR3 is TGTGCCAGCAGTCAATTGGCATCGTGGACTAGCGGCTTC.